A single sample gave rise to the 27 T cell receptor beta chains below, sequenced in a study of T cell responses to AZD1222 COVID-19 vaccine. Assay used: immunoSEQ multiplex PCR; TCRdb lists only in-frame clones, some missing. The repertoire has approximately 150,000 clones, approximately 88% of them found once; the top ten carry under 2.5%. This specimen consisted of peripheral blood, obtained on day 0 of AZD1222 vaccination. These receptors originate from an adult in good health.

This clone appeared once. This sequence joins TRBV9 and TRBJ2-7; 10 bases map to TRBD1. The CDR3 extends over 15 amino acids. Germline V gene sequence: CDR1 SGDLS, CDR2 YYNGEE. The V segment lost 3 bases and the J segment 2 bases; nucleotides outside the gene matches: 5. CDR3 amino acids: CASSEGTGAPYEQYF. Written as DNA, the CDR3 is TGTGCCAGCAGCGAGGGGACAGGGGCCCCCTACGAGCAGTACTTC.

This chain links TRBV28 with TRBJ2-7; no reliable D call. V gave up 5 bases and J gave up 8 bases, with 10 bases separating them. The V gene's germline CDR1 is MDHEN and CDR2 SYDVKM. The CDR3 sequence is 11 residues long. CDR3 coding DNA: TGTGCCAGCAGTCCACGGTCTAAGCAGTACTTC. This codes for CASSPRSKQYF.

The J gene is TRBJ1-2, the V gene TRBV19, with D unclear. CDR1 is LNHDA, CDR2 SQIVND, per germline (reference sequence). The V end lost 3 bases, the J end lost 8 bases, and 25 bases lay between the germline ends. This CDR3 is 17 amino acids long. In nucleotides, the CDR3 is TGTGCCAGTAGTATGACCCCCCGGACCGCAAGTCTGAGAGGCTACACCTTC. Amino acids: CASSMTPRTASLRGYTF.

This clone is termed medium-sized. The CDR3 loop reads CASSPLDTQYF. In nucleotides, the CDR3 is TGTGCCAGCAGTCCCCTCGATACGCAGTATTTT. The gene calls are TRBV12-3 or TRBV12-4 and TRBJ2-3, with unresolved D. The V end was cut by 5 bases, the J end by 6 bases, with 6 bases between. This CDR3 comprises 11 residues.

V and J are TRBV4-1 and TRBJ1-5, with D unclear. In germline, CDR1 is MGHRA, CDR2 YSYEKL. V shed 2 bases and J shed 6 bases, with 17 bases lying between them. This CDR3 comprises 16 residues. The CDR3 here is CASSQYPPEKPQPQHF. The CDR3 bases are TGCGCCAGCAGCCAATATCCGCCCGAGAAGCCTCAGCCCCAGCATTTT.

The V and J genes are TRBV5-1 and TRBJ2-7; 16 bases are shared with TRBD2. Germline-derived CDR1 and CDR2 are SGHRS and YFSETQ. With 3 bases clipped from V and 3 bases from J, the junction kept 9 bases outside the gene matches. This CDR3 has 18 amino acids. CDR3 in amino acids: CASSSGLAGGPMSYEQYF. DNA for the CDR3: TGCGCCAGCAGCTCGGGACTAGCGGGAGGGCCCATGAGCTACGAGCAGTACTTC.

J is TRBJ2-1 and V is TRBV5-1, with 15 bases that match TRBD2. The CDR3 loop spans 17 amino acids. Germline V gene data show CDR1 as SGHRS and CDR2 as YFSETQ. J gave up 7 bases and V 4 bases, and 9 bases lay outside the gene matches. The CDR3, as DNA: TGCGCCAGCAGCCTGGCAATCGGGACTAGCGGGAGGAATGAGCAGTTCTTC. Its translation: CASSLAIGTSGRNEQFF. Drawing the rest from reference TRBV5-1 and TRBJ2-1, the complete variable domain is KAGVTQTPRYLIKTRGQQVTLSCSPISGHRSVSWYQQTPGQGLQFLFEYFSETQRNKGNFPGRFSGRQFSNSRSEMNVSTLELGDSALYLCASSLAIGTSGRNEQFFGPGTRLTVL.

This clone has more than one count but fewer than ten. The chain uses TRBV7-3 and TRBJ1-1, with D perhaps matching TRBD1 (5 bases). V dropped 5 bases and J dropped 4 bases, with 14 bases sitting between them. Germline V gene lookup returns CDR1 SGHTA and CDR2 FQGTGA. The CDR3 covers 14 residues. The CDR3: CASSPVGGGTEAFF. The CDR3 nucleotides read TGTGCCAGCAGCCCGGTGGGGGGTGGCACTGAAGCTTTCTTT.

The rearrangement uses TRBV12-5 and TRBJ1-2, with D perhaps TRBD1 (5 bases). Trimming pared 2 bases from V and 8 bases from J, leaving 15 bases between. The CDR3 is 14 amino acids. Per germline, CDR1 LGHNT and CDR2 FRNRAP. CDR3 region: CASGLPQGRGGYTF. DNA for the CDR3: TGTGCTAGTGGTTTGCCTCAGGGAAGGGGAGGCTACACCTTC. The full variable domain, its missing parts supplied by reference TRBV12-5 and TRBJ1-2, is DARVTQTPRHKVTEMGQEVTMRCQPILGHNTVFWYRQTMMQGLELLAYFRNRAPLDDSGMPKDRFSAEMPDATLATLKIQPSEPRDSAVYFCASGLPQGRGGYTFGSGTRLTVV.

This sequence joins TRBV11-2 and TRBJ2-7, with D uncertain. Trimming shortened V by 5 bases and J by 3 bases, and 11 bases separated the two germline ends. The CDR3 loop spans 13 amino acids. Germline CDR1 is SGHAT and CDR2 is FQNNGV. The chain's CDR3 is CASSRAQIYEQYF. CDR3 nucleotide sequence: TGTGCCAGCAGCCGGGCCCAGATCTACGAGCAGTACTTC.

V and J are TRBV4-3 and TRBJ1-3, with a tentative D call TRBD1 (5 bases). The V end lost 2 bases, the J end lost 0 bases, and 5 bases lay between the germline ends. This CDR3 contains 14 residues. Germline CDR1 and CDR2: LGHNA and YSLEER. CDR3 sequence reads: CASSQRGSGNTIYF. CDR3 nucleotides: TGCGCCAGCAGCCAAAGGGGCTCTGGAAACACCATATATTTT.

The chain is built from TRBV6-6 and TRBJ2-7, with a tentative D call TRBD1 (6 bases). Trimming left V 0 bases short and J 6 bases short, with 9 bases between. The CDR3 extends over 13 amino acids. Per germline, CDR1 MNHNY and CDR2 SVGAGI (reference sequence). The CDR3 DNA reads TGTGCCAGCAGTTACTCGACAGGAGGCGAGCAGTACTTC. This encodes CASSYSTGGEQYF.

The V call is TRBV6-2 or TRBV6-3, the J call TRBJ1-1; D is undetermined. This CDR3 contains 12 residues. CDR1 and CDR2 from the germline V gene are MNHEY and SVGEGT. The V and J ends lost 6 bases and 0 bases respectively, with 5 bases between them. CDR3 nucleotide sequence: TGTGCCAGCAGCCACCTGAACACTGAAGCTTTCTTT. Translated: CASSHLNTEAFF.

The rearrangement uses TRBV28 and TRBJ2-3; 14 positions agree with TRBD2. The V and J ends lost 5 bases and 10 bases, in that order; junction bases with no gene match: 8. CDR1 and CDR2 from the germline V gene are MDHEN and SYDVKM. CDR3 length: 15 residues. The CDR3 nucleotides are TGTGCCAGCAGTATGACTAGCGGGAGGGCCGGAGCGCAGTATTTT. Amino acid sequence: CASSMTSGRAGAQYF. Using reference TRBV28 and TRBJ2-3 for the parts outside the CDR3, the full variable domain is DVKVTQSSRYLVKRTGEKVFLECVQDMDHENMFWYRQDPGLGLRLIYFSYDVKMKEKGDIPEGYSVSREKKERFSLILESASTNQTSMYLCASSMTSGRAGAQYFGPGTRLTVL.

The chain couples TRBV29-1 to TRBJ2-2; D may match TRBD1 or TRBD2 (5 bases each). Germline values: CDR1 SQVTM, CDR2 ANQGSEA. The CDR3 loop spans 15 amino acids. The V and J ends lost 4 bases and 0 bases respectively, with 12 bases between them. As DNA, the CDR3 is TGCAGCGTTGGACGCCAGGGACCGAACACCGGGGAGCTGTTTTTT. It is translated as CSVGRQGPNTGELFF.

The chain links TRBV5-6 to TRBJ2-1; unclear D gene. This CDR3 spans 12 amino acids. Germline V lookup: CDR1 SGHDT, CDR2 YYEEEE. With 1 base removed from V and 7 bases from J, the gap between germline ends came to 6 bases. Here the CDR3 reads CASSLFRNEQFF. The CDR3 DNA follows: TGTGCCAGCAGCTTGTTCAGAAATGAGCAGTTCTTC.

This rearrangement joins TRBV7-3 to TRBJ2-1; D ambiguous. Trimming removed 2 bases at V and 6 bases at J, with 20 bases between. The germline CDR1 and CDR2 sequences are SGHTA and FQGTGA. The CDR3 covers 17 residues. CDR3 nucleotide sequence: TGTGCCAGCAGCTTAGCGTCCCCCCGGCGCGGAAGCAATGAGCAGTTCTTC. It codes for CASSLASPRRGSNEQFF.

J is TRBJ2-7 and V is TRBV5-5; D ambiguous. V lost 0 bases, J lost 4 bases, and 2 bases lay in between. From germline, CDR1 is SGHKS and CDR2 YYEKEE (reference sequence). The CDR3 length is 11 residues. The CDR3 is CASSLGYEQYF. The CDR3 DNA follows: TGTGCCAGCAGCTTGGGGTACGAGCAGTACTTC.

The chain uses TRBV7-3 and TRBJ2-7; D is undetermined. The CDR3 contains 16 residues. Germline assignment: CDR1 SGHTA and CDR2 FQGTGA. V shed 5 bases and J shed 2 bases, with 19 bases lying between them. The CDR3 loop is CASSPQFTLSAYEQYF. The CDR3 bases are TGTGCCAGCAGCCCTCAATTTACCCTATCTGCCTACGAGCAGTACTTC.

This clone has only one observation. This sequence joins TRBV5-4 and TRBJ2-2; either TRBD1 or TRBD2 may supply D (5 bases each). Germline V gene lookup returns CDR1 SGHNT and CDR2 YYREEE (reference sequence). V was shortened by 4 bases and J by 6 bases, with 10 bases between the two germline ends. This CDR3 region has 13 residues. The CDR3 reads CASSPGTAGELFF. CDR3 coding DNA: TGTGCCAGCAGCCCAGGGACGGCCGGGGAGCTGTTTTTT.

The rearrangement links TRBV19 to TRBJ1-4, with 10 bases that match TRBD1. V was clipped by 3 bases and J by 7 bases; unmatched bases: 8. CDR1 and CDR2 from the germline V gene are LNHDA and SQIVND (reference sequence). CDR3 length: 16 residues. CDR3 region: CASSIRQGARGEKLFF. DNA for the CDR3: TGTGCCAGTAGTATCCGACAGGGGGCGAGAGGTGAAAAACTGTTTTTT.

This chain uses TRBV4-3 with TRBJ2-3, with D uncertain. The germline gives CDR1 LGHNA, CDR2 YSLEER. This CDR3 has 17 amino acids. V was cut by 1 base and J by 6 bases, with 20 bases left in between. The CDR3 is CASSQARNAPGADTQYF. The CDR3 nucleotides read TGCGCCAGCAGCCAAGCGCGGAACGCACCCGGAGCGGATACGCAGTATTTT.

In DNA, the CDR3 is TGTGCCTGGAGTACCGGGACAAGTAGCACAGATACGCAGTATTTT. It is translated as CAWSTGTSSTDTQYF. V is TRBV30 and J is TRBJ2-3; perhaps TRBD1 as D (6 bases). The CDR3 is 15 amino acids. Germline lookup yields CDR1 GTSNPN and CDR2 SVGIG (reference sequence). V was clipped by 2 bases and J by 0 bases, with 12 bases between them.

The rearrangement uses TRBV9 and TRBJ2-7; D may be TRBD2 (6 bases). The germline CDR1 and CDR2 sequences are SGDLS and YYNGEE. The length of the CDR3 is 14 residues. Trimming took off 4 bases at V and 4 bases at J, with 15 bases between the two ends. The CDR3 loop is CASSPVGGGYEQYF. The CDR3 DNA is TGTGCCAGCAGCCCCGTGGGGGGAGGTTACGAGCAGTACTTC.

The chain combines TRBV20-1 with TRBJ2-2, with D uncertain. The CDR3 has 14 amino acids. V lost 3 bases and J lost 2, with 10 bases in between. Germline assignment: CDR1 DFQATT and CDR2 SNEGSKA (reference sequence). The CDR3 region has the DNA TGCAGTGCTAGTGGAGAACCAAACACCGGGGAGCTGTTTTTT. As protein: CSASGEPNTGELFF.

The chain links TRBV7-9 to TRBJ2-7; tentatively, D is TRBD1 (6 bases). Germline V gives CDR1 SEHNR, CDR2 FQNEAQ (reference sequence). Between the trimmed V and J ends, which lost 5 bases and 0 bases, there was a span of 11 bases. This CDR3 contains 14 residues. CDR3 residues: CASSPGTPSYEQYF. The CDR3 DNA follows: TGTGCCAGCAGCCCCGGGACACCCTCCTACGAGCAGTACTTC.

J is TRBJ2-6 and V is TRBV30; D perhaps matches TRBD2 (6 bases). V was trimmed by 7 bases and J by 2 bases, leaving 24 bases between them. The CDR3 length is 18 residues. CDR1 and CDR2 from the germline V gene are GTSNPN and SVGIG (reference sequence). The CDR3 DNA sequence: TGTGCCTTGGACCGGGACGGCGGAGGGGCTCCTGGGGCCAACGTCCTGACTTTC. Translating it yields CALDRDGGGAPGANVLTF.